This record covers a single TCR beta chain. This sample was taken from a study of blood T cell repertoires in COVID-19. The repertoire was sequenced with immunoSEQ multiplex PCR; TCRdb's copy has only in-frame clones and lacks some. The sample has over 150,000 clones, 84% seen once. V shed 6 bases, J shed 2 bases, and the junction held 6 bases outside the gene matches. This CDR3 spans 15 amino acids. Germline lookup yields CDR1 KGHSH and CDR2 LQKENI. The sample consisted of peripheral blood. The source is a man between 18 and 35 years old with active or convalescent COVID-19. The V and J genes are TRBV18 and TRBJ2-1, with 8 bases aligning to TRBD2. DNA for the CDR3: TGTGCCAGCTCTCGAGCGGGAGATGCCTACAATGAGCAGTTCTTC. It codes for CASSRAGDAYNEQFF.